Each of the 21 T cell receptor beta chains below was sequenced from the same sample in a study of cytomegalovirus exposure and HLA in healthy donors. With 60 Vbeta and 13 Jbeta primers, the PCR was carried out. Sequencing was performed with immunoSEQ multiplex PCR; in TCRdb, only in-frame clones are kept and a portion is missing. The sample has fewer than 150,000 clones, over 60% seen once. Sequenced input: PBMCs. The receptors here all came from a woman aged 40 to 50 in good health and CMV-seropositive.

The CDR3 sequence is CASSIARQDRGGEKLFF. In DNA form, the CDR3 reads TGTGCCAGCAGCATAGCTAGACAGGACAGGGGGGGAGAAAAACTGTTTTTT. The genes are TRBV21-1 and TRBJ1-4; no check of the table's D call, TRBD1, against the DNA was made. TRBV21-1 is a pseudogene locus. The CDR3 length is 17 residues.

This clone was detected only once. The CDR3 region is CASSPHIGEAIYGYTF. DNA of the CDR3: TGCGCCAGCAGCCCCCACATAGGCGAGGCGATCTATGGCTACACCTTC. The chain couples TRBV4-3 to TRBJ1-2; D call uncertain. CDR3 length equals 16 residues. The germline V gene has CDR1 LGHNA and CDR2 YSLEER. Trimming removed 4 bases at V and 4 bases at J, with 19 bases between.

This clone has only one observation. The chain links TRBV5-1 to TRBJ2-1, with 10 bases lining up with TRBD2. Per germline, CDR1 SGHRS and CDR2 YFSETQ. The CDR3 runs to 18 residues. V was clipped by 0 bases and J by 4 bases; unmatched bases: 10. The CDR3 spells CASSLVPAGGPGYNEQFF. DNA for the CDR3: TGCGCCAGCAGCTTGGTTCCAGCGGGGGGGCCGGGATACAATGAGCAGTTCTTC.

The CDR3 nucleotides read TGCGCCAGCAGCCAAGATGGGCAGGGAAACACTGAAGCTTTCTTT. It yields the protein CASSQDGQGNTEAFF. V is TRBV4-3 and J is TRBJ1-1; tentative D call: TRBD1 (5 bases). Trimming removed 0 bases at V and 2 bases at J, with 10 bases between. Germline V gene data show CDR1 as LGHNA and CDR2 as YSLEER. This CDR3 region has 15 residues.

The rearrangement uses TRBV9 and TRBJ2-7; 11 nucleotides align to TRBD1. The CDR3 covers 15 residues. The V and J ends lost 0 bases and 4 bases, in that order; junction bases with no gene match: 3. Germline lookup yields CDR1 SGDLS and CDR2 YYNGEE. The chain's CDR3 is CASSVGGTGGYEQYF. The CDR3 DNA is TGTGCCAGCAGCGTAGGGGGGACAGGGGGTTACGAGCAGTACTTC.

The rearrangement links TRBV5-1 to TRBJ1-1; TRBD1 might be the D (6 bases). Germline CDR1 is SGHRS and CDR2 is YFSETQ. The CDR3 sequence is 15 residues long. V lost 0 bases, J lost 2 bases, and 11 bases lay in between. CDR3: CASSLAGGHNTEAFF. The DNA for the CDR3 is TGCGCCAGCAGCTTGGCCGGGGGGCACAACACTGAAGCTTTCTTT.

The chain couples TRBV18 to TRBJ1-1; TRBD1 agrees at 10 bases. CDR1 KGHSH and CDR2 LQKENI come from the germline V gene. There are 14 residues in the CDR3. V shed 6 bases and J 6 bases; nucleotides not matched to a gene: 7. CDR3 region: CASSAGQGIAEAFF. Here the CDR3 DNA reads TGTGCCAGCTCGGCGGGACAGGGGATCGCTGAAGCTTTCTTT.

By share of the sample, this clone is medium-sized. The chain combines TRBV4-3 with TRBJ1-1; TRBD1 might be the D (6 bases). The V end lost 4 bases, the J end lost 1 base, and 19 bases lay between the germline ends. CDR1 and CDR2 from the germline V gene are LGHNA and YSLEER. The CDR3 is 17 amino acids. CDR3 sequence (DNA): TGCGCCAGCAGCCTTTCCCCTGAGGGGGATGGGAACACTGAAGCTTTCTTT. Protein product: CASSLSPEGDGNTEAFF.

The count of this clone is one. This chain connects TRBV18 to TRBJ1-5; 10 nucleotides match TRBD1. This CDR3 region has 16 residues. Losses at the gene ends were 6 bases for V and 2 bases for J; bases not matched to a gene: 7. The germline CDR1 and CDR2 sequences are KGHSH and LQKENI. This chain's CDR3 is CASSRQGAVGNQPQHF. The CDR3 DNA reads TGTGCCAGCTCGCGACAGGGGGCCGTGGGCAATCAGCCCCAGCATTTT.

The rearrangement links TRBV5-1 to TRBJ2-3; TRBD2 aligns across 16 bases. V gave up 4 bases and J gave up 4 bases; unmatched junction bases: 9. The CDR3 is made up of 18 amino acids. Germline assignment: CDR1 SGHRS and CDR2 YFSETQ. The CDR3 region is CASSLGTSGGAGADTQYF. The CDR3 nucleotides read TGCGCCAGCAGCCTGGGGACTAGCGGGGGGGCGGGCGCAGATACGCAGTATTTT.

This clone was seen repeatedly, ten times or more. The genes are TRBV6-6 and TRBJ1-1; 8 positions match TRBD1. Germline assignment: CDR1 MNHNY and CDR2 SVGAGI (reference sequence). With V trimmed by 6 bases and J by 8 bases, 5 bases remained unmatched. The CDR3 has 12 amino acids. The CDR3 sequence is CASRAGQVEAFF. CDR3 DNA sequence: TGTGCCAGCAGAGCGGGACAGGTAGAAGCTTTCTTT.

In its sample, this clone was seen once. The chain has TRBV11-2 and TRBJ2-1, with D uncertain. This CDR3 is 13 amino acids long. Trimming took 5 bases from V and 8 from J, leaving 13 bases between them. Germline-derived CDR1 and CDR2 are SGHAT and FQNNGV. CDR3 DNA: TGTGCCAGCAGCCGGGTTGTGTGGGATGAGCAGTTCTTC. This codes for CASSRVVWDEQFF.

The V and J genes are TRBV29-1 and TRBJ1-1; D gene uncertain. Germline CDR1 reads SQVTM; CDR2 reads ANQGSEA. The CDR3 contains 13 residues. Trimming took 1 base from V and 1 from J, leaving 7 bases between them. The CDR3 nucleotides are TGCAGCGTTGAAGGACACACGAACACTGAAGCTTTCTTT. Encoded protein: CSVEGHTNTEAFF. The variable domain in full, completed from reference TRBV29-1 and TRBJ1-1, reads SAVISQKPSRDICQRGTSLTIQCQVDSQVTMMFWYRQQPGQSLTLIATANQGSEATYESGFVIDKFPISRPNLTFSTLTVSNMSPEDSSIYLCSVEGHTNTEAFFGQGTRLTVV.

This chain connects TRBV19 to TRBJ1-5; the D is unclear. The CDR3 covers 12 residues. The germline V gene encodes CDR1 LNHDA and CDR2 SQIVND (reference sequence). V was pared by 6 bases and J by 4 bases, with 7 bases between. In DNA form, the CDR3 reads TGTGCCAGTAGCTACCCGAATCAGCCCCAGCATTTT. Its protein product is CASSYPNQPQHF. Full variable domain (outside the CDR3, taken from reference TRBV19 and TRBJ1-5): DGGITQSPKYLFRKEGQNVTLSCEQNLNHDAMYWYRQDPGQGLRLIYYSQIVNDFQKGDIAEGYSVSREKKESFPLTVTSAQKNPTAFYLCASSYPNQPQHFGDGTRLSIL.

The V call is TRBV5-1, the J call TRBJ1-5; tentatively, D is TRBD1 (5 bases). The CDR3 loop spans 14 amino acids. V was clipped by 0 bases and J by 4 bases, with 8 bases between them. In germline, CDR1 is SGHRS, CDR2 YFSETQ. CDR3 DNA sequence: TGCGCCAGCAGCTTGGCGGGGGGTAATCAGCCCCAGCATTTT. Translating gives CASSLAGGNQPQHF.

CDR3 coding DNA: TGCGCCAGCAGCCAAGATCAGCGCGGACTAGCGGGGGTTAATGAGCAGTTCTTC. Residues: CASSQDQRGLAGVNEQFF. The genes are TRBV4-3 and TRBJ2-1, with 13 bases lining up with TRBD2. CDR1 is LGHNA, CDR2 YSLEER, per germline. The CDR3 is 18 amino acids. V lost 0 bases and J lost 7; bases outside the gene matches: 9.

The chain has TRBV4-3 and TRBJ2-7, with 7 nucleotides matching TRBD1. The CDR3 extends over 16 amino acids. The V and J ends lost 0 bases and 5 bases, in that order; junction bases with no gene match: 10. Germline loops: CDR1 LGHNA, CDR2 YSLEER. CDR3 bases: TGCGCCAGCAGCCAAGATCCGGCAGGGGGTAGCCACGAGCAGTACTTC. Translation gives CASSQDPAGGSHEQYF.

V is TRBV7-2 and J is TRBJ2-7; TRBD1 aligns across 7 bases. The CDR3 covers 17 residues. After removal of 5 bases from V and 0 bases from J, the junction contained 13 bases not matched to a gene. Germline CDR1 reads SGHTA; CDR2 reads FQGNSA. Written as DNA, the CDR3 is TGTGCCAGCAGCCCCGCTGGGTCGGGACAGCTCTCCTACGAGCAGTACTTC. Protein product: CASSPAGSGQLSYEQYF.

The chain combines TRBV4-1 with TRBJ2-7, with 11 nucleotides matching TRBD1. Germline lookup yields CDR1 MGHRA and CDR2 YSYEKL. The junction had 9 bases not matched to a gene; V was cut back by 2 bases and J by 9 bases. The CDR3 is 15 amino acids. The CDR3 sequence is CASSQSPGQGEVQYF. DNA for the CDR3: TGCGCCAGCAGCCAATCCCCGGGACAGGGGGAAGTGCAGTACTTC.

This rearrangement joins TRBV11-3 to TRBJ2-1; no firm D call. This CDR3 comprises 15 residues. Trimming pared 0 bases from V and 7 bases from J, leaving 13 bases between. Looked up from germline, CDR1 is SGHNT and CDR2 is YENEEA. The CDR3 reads CASSLEGKLGNEQFF. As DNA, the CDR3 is TGTGCCAGCAGCTTAGAGGGTAAGCTCGGGAATGAGCAGTTCTTC.

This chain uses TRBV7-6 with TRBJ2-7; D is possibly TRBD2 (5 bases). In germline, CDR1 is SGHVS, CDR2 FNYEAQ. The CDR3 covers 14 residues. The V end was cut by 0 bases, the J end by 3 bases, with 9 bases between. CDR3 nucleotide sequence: TGTGCCAGCAGCTTAGCGATCGGGGACTACGAGCAGTACTTC. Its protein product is CASSLAIGDYEQYF.